This TCR beta chain is from a study of blood T cells in healthy people across ages. Regarding the study as a whole: There was a strong correlation between TCR beta diversity and naive T cell percentage. Without sorted subsets, naive and antigen-experienced compartments could not be conclusively compared. Roughly linear age-related decline in beta diversity appeared, significant by age roughly 40.

Combining a sample-barcoded 5' primer with a J-beta primer mix, a second PCR ran for about 6 to 11 cycles. TCRdb re-derived calls from the 5' RACE reads in MiXCR, one entry per CDR3 protein. Here the sample spans over 700,000 distinct CDR3 sequences, roughly 50% being singletons. Per germline, CDR1 MNHNY and CDR2 SVGAGI (reference sequence). CDR3 size: 15 residues. This clonotype was observed a handful of times. Its antigen is not identified. The sequence was collected from a man at least 80 years old in good health. The source material was blood. V gene TRBV6-6 combines with J gene TRBJ2-7, with D perhaps TRBD1 (5 bases). The J call may be mistaken, given a closer DNA end match to TRBJ2-5. The CDR3 protein is CASSPTGAGSETQYF. Here the CDR3 DNA reads TGTGCCAGCAGTCCGACTGGGGCAGGGTCGGAGACCCAGTACTTC.